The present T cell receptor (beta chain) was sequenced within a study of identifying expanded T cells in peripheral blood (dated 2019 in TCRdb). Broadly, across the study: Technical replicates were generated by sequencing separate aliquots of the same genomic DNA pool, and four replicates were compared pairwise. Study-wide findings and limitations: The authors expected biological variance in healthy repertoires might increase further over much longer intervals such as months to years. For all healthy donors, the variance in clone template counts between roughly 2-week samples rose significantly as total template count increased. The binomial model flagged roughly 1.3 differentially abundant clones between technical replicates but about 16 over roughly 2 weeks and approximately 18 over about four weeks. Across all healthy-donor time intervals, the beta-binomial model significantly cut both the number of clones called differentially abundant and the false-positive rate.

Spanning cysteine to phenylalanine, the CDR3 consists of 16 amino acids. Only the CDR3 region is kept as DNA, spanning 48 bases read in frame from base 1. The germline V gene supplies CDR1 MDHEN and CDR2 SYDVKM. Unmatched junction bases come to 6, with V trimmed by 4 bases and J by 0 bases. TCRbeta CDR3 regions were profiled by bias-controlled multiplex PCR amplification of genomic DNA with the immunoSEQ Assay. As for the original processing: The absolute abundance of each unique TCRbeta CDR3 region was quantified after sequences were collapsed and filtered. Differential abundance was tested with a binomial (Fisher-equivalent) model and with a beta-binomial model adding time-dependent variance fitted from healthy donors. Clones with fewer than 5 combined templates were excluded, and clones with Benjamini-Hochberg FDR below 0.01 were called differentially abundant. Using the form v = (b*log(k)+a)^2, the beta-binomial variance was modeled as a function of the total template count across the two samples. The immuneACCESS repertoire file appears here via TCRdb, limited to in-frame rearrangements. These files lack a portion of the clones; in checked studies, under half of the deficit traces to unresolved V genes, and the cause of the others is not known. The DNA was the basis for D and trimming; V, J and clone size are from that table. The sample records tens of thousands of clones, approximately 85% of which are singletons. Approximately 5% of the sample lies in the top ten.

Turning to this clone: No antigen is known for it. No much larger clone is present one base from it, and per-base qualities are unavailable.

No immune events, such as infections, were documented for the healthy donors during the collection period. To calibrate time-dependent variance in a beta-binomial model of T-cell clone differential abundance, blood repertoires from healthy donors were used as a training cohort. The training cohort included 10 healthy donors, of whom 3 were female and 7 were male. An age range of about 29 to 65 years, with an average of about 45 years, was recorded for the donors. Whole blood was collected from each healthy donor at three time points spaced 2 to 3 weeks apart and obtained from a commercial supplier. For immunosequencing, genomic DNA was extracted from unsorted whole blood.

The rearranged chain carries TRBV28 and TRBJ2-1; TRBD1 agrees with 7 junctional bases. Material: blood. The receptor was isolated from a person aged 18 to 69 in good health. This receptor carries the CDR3 CASSSAGGGSYNEQFF. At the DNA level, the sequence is TGTGCCAGCAGTTCAGCAGGGGGTGGCTCCTACAATGAGCAGTTCTTC.